Sequencing of this T cell receptor beta chain was carried out in a study of OX40 agonist ivuxolimab in advanced cancers. Assay: immunoSEQ multiplex PCR; the TCRdb copy retains only in-frame clones and omits some. Among some 22,000 clones listed, approximately 89% were seen once. Study-wide points: The authors did not determine the antigen specificity of the expanded peripheral T cells.

Of note for this clone: Antigen unknown.

The receptor was derived from an adult with an advanced solid tumor such as melanoma, head and neck, liver or kidney cancer. Sequenced material: CD4+ or CD8+ T cells sorted from blood, taken in a trial of the OX40 agonist ivuxolimab.

The CDR3 DNA follows: TGCGCCAGCAGCTACTCGGGTTTCACAGATACGCAGTATTTT. It specifies CASSYSGFTDTQYF. V usage is TRBV5-1 and J usage is TRBJ2-3, with D uncertain. Trimming shortened V by 3 bases and J by 2 bases, and 10 bases separated the two germline ends. This CDR3 has 14 amino acids. Germline CDR1 and CDR2: SGHRS and YFSETQ.